The 7 T cell receptor beta chains listed next were all sequenced from one sample in a study of post-analysis software for immune sequencing data (dated by TCRdb to between 2015 and 2016). Broad study findings and their caveats: Patients showed significantly higher frequencies than controls for about five TRBV segments, among them TRBV5-6, TRBV5-1 and TRBV20-1.

These receptors have no identified antigens. The library was prepared using PCR. TCRdb records Illumina HiSeq 2500 as the sequencer. To reduce PCR and sequencing biases, unique molecular identifiers were incorporated into the TCR beta cDNA libraries. TCRdb reran the public reads through fastp at Q25 and MiXCR, keeping productive beta chains. Rows are combined by CDR3 protein, so each entry shows the most common genes and DNA. The sample data list some 690,000 distinct CDR3 sequences, and more than 50% of these were observed just once. In total, the top ten clones hold approximately 11% of the sample. Sequenced: blood. Every receptor here comes from a girl aged 2 to 10 with multiple sclerosis.

This rearrangement joins TRBV15 to TRBJ2-4, with D maybe TRBD2 (5 bases). CDR1 LNHNV and CDR2 YYDKDF come from the germline V gene (reference sequence). Trimming shortened V by 6 bases and J by 6 bases, and 12 bases separated the two germline ends. The CDR3 totals 13 residues. Here the CDR3 DNA reads TGTGCCACCAGAAGGGAAAGCGGAAACATTCAGTACTTC. Its protein is CATRRESGNIQYF.

This clonotype was seen more than once but under ten times. This chain links TRBV5-5 with TRBJ2-7; D remains unclear. Between the trimmed V and J ends, which lost 0 bases and 4 bases, there was a span of 14 bases. Germline V gives CDR1 SGHKS, CDR2 YYEKEE (reference sequence). This CDR3 contains 15 residues. In nucleotides, the CDR3 is TGTGCCAGCAGCTTGGTAGGAGATGGAGCATACGAGCAGTACTTC. Protein product: CASSLVGDGAYEQYF.

The V gene is TRBV5-1, the J gene TRBJ1-1, with D possibly TRBD1 on 5 matching bases. V was shortened by 4 bases and J by 7 bases, with 14 bases between the two germline ends. Germline CDR1 SGHRS, CDR2 YFSETQ. The CDR3 is 13 amino acids. CDR3 protein: CASSAGTVVEAFF. Here the CDR3 DNA reads TGCGCCAGCAGCGCAGGGACGGTGGTTGAAGCTTTCTTT.

V gene TRBV12-5 combines with J gene TRBJ2-3, with D tentatively TRBD2 (5 bases). Trimming removed 2 bases at V and 4 bases at J, with 25 bases between. The CDR3 sequence is 19 residues long. CDR1 is LGHNT and CDR2 is FRNRAP in the germline V gene. The CDR3 coding sequence is TGTGCTAGTGGTTTGTCTGGCGTGCAGGTGGGAGATACCCCAGATACGCAGTATTTT. Translated: CASGLSGVQVGDTPDTQYF.

The rearrangement joins TRBV20-1 to TRBJ2-3; 7 bases are a match to TRBD2. Germline V CDR1 and CDR2: DFQATT, SNEGSKA (reference sequence). J lost 4 bases, V lost 5 bases, and 9 bases had no gene match. This CDR3 has 14 amino acids. The CDR3 sequence is CSAAWITSADTQYF. In DNA form, the CDR3 reads TGCAGTGCTGCCTGGATCACTAGCGCAGATACGCAGTATTTT.

The chain uses TRBV5-1 and TRBJ1-1, with 8 bases identical to TRBD1. Germline CDR1 reads SGHRS; CDR2 reads YFSETQ. V shed 0 bases and J 4 bases; nucleotides not matched to a gene: 5. CDR3 length: 15 residues. CDR3 coding DNA: TGCGCCAGCAGCTTGGCCGCACAGGGGGGCACTGAAGCTTTCTTT. Amino acids: CASSLAAQGGTEAFF.

The rearrangement uses TRBV20-1 and TRBJ2-5; weak D call: TRBD2 (5 bases). The CDR3 loop spans 11 amino acids. Germline V gene sequence: CDR1 DFQATT, CDR2 SNEGSKA (reference sequence). The V end lost 6 bases, the J end lost 3 bases, and 8 bases lay between the germline ends. The DNA of the CDR3 is TGCAGTGCCGAGGAGGAAGAGACCCAGTACTTC. It yields the protein CSAEEEETQYF.